Given below is one TCR beta chain in context. No antigen is known for it. Germline CDR1 is SGHNT and CDR2 is YYREEE (reference sequence). V dropped 4 bases and J dropped 6 bases, with 19 bases sitting between them. The length of the CDR3 is 15 residues. Investigators divided CD4+ cells into CD45RA+ naive and CD45RA-negative memory subsets. This sample stems from a study of shared clonotypes between healthy human individuals. Assay used: immunoSEQ multiplex PCR; TCRdb lists only in-frame clones, some missing. Of more than 400,000 clones listed, 95% to 97% are singletons. Overall study results and limits: Sequencing depth was predicted to influence how clonotypes are shared among donors.

The gene calls are TRBV5-4 and TRBJ1-1, with D tentatively TRBD1 (6 bases). Sequencing input: naive CD4+ T cells sorted from blood. The sample's subset: CD45RA+ positively selected. The sequence derives from a woman in her twenties or thirties in good health. The CDR3 nucleotides read TGTGCCAGCAGCATGGGCGGGGGGCTGGTCGCTGAAGCTTTCTTT. Amino acids: CASSMGGGLVAEAFF. The full variable domain, in which reference TRBV5-4 and TRBJ1-1 provide the parts outside the CDR3, is ETGVTQSPTHLIKTRGQQVTLRCSSQSGHNTVSWYQQALGQGPQFIFQYYREEENGRGNFPPRFSGLQFPNYSSELNVNALELDDSALYLCASSMGGGLVAEAFFGQGTRLTVV.